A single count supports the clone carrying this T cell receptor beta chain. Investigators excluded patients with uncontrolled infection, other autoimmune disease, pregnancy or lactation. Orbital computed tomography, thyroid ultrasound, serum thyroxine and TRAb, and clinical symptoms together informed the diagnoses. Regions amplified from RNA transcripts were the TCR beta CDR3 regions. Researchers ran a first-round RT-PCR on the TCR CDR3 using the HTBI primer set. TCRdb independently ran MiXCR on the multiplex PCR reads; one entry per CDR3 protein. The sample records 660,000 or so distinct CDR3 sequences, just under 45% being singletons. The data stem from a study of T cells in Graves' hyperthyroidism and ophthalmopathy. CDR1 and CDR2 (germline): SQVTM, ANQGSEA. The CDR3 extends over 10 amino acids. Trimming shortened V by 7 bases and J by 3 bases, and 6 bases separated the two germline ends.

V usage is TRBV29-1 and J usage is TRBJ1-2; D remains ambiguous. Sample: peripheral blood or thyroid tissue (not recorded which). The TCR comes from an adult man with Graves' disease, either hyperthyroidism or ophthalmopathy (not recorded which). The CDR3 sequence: CSAADYGYTF. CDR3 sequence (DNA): TGCAGCGCGGCGGACTATGGCTACACCTTC.